These T cell receptor beta chains were read from a single sample in a study of T cell responses to AZD1222 COVID-19 vaccine. Sequenced by immunoSEQ multiplex PCR; TCRdb stores in-frame clones only, minus some. The repertoire has about 87,000 clones, almost 90% of them found once; the top ten carry over 7.5%. The source material was peripheral blood, sampled on day 0 of AZD1222 vaccination. These receptor sequences come from an adult in good health. The CDR3 runs from the conserved cysteine through the conserved F or W. Fields, in order: J gene, V gene, D gene, clone size, CDR3 protein, CDR3 DNA. D genes are given only for firm matches. A clone size is listed for some rows: how often the clone was seen (once, few, many), or a class if it is expanded.

TRBJ1-2 TRBV30 TRBD1 . CAWSRDSLGRGGYTF TGTGCCTGGAGCCGGGACAGCTTGGGCCGGGGTGGCTACACCTTC
TRBJ2-5 TRBV11-2 . . CASSPLAVASGSQYF TGTGCCAGCAGCCCTCTGGCGGTCGCAAGCGGGTCCCAGTACTTC
TRBJ2-6 TRBV7-2 . . CASRLRVSGANVLTF TGTGCCAGCAGACTAAGAGTCTCTGGGGCCAACGTCCTGACTTTC
TRBJ2-2 TRBV3-1/TRBV3-2 TRBD1 . CASSQTGVAGELFF TGTGCCAGCAGCCAAACAGGGGTGGCCGGGGAGCTGTTTTTT
TRBJ2-5 TRBV25-1 . . CASSGMDHAQETQYF TGTGCCAGCAGTGGCATGGACCATGCCCAAGAGACCCAGTACTTC
TRBJ1-6 TRBV4-3 . . CASSLQDARSYNSPLHF TGCGCCAGCAGCCTCCAAGATGCACGCTCCTATAATTCACCCCTCCACTTT
TRBJ1-2 TRBV18 . . CASSPNPYGGYGYTF TGTGCCAGCTCCCCCAACCCATACGGGGGGTATGGCTACACCTTC
TRBJ2-2 TRBV19 TRBD2 once CASSIPTSGRMNTGELFF TGTGCCAGTAGTATACCGACTAGCGGGCGTATGAACACCGGGGAGCTGTTTTTT
TRBJ2-1 TRBV2 TRBD2 once CAFFPGLAGGPDYNEQFF TGTGCCTTTTTCCCGGGACTAGCGGGGGGGCCGGACTACAATGAGCAGTTCTTC
TRBJ2-2 TRBV3-1/TRBV3-2 . . CASSQVCGANTGELFF TGTGCCAGCAGCCAAGTTTGTGGGGCCAACACCGGGGAGCTGTTTTTT
TRBJ1-1 TRBV9 . . CASSGPGREAFF TGTGCCAGCAGCGGACCCGGGAGAGAAGCTTTCTTT
TRBJ1-2 TRBV5-5 . once CASSPPGSRPGYTF TGTGCCAGCAGCCCCCCCGGGAGCCGCCCGGGCTACACCTTC
TRBJ1-2 TRBV11-2 . . CASTVGQNYGYTF TGTGCCAGCACCGTAGGACAGAACTATGGCTACACCTTC
TRBJ2-3 TRBV18 TRBD2 . CASSPPSGSTDTQYF TGTGCCAGCTCACCTCCTAGCGGGAGCACAGATACGCAGTATTTT
TRBJ2-5 TRBV7-6 TRBD1 . CASRSGTGVVGETQYF TGTGCCAGCAGGTCCGGGACAGGGGTCGTCGGCGAGACCCAGTACTTC
TRBJ1-2 TRBV19 TRBD1 . CASKGQGAGGYTF TGTGCCAGTAAGGGACAGGGGGCAGGTGGCTACACCTTC
TRBJ1-5 TRBV4-1 . . CASSQEVPGILGQPQHF TGCGCCAGCAGCCAAGAAGTCCCGGGGATTTTGGGTCAGCCCCAGCATTTT
TRBJ1-2 TRBV6-5 . . CASSPINYGYTF TGTGCCAGCAGTCCAATTAACTATGGCTACACCTTC
TRBJ2-7 TRBV3-1/TRBV3-2 TRBD2 once CASSQDRKRGTEQYF TGTGCCAGCAGCCAAGATCGGAAGCGGGGGACCGAGCAGTACTTC
TRBJ1-5 TRBV5-1 TRBD1 . CASSSFFGTGRQPQHF TGCGCCAGCAGCTCATTTTTCGGGACAGGGCGGCAGCCCCAGCATTTT
TRBJ2-7 TRBV18 TRBD1 . CASSLGQDYEQYF TGTGCCAGCTCACTAGGACAGGACTACGAGCAGTACTTC
TRBJ1-1 TRBV2 TRBD1 . CASSEGTGYMNTEAFF TGTGCCAGCAGTGAGGGGACAGGGTACATGAACACTGAAGCTTTCTTT
TRBJ2-7 TRBV3-1/TRBV3-2 . once CASSQVMRTHYEQYF TGTGCCAGCAGCCAAGTTATGCGGACTCACTACGAGCAGTACTTC
TRBJ1-4 TRBV3-1/TRBV3-2 . . CASSPRATNEKLFF TGTGCCAGCAGCCCCAGGGCAACTAATGAAAAACTGTTTTTT
TRBJ1-2 TRBV28 . . CASSLAQVVYGYTF TGTGCCAGCAGTTTAGCACAGGTTGTCTATGGCTACACCTTC
TRBJ1-5 TRBV30 . . CAWSLGPGQPQHF TGTGCCTGGAGTTTAGGTCCGGGGCAGCCCCAGCATTTT
TRBJ1-2 TRBV6-1 . . CASSEQAIDFVGYTF TGTGCCAGCAGTGAACAAGCTATAGATTTCGTTGGCTACACCTTC
TRBJ1-2 TRBV9 . . CASSVANRVQDYTF TGTGCCAGCAGCGTAGCCAACAGGGTACAGGACTACACCTTC
TRBJ2-1 TRBV15 TRBD2 . CATSNPGLDKDEQFF TGTGCCACCAGCAACCCGGGACTAGATAAGGATGAGCAGTTCTTC
TRBJ2-2 TRBV4-3 . . CASSQGADRKNTGELFF TGCGCCAGCAGCCAAGGAGCCGACAGAAAGAACACCGGGGAGCTGTTTTTT
TRBJ1-1 TRBV13 . . CASSSGTGNTEAFF TGTGCCAGCAGCTCCGGGACGGGGAACACTGAAGCTTTCTTT
TRBJ1-5 TRBV9 . . CASSVERVRRIQPQHF TGTGCCAGCAGCGTAGAGCGGGTCCGACGGATCCAGCCCCAGCATTTT
TRBJ1-1 TRBV6-2/TRBV6-3 . . CASSSNREGTEAFF TGTGCCAGCAGTTCTAACAGGGAAGGCACTGAAGCTTTCTTT
TRBJ1-1 TRBV7-9 TRBD1 . CASSSLLGQGALVTEAFF TGTGCCAGCAGCTCCCTCCTTGGACAGGGGGCGCTGGTCACTGAAGCTTTCTTT
TRBJ1-1 TRBV11-2 . . CASSPAGKGGTEAFF TGTGCCAGCAGCCCGGCCGGGAAGGGGGGGACTGAAGCTTTCTTT
TRBJ1-1 TRBV5-1 TRBD1 . CASSLVTGGDTEAFF TGCGCCAGCAGCTTAGTTACAGGGGGAGACACTGAAGCTTTCTTT
TRBJ1-6 TRBV3-1/TRBV3-2 . . CASSQELPGSSYNSPLHF TGTGCCAGCAGCCAAGAACTGCCAGGTAGCTCCTATAATTCACCCCTCCACTTT
TRBJ2-5 TRBV7-9 TRBD1 few CASSSRGPETQYF TGTGCCAGCAGCTCGAGGGGGCCGGAGACCCAGTACTTC
TRBJ2-7 TRBV27 TRBD1 . CASSLGQGVYEQYF TGTGCCAGCAGTTTAGGACAGGGGGTGTACGAGCAGTACTTC
TRBJ1-6 TRBV12-5 . . CATTWGGMGSPLHF TGTGCTACCACTTGGGGGGGAATGGGTTCACCCCTCCACTTT
TRBJ2-2 TRBV30 . . CAWTEPRVNTGELFF TGTGCCTGGACTGAACCACGGGTGAACACCGGGGAGCTGTTTTTT
TRBJ2-3 TRBV12-5 TRBD2 . CASGAGLAGIDTQYF TGTGCTAGTGGTGCCGGGCTAGCGGGGATAGATACGCAGTATTTT
TRBJ2-3 TRBV4-3 TRBD2 . CASSRGTSGATQYF TGCGCCAGCAGCCGAGGGACTAGCGGGGCTACGCAGTATTTT
TRBJ1-2 TRBV18 . . CASSPALGRRAGGYTF TGTGCCAGCTCACCAGCCCTCGGCAGGCGAGCGGGTGGCTACACCTTC
TRBJ1-6 TRBV19 TRBD1 . CASSILVGQYNSPLHF TGTGCCAGTAGTATCCTGGTGGGACAGTATAATTCACCCCTCCACTTT
TRBJ1-3 TRBV7-9 TRBD1 . CASSLGSQGARNTIYF TGTGCCAGCAGCTTAGGGAGCCAGGGGGCGCGGAACACCATATATTTT
TRBJ1-2 TRBV5-8 . . CASSFTGNYGYTF TGTGCCAGCAGCTTTACAGGAAACTATGGCTACACCTTC
TRBJ1-1 TRBV20-1 . . CSASRGRRKNTEAFF TGCAGTGCTAGTCGGGGCAGAAGGAAGAACACTGAAGCTTTCTTT
TRBJ1-6 TRBV7-9 . . CASSLAGQSSLHF TGTGCCAGCAGCTTAGCGGGGCAGTCTTCCCTCCACTTT
TRBJ2-3 TRBV18 . . CASSLIAADTQYF TGTGCCAGCTCACTTATAGCGGCAGATACGCAGTATTTT
TRBJ1-5 TRBV7-2 . . CASSLGPNQPQHF TGTGCCAGCAGCTTAGGACCTAATCAGCCCCAGCATTTT
TRBJ2-6 TRBV19 . . CASSPGQGANVLTF TGTGCCAGTAGTCCGGGGCAAGGGGCCAACGTCCTGACTTTC
TRBJ2-1 TRBV4-1 . . CASSHLPGQSSNEQFF TGCGCCAGCAGCCATTTGCCGGGACAATCGAGCAATGAGCAGTTCTTC
TRBJ1-6 TRBV6-2/TRBV6-3 . . CASSGWGSAYNSPLHF TGTGCCAGCAGTGGGTGGGGAAGCGCCTATAATTCACCCCTCCACTTT
TRBJ2-1 TRBV10-3 TRBD1 few CAISAPGQGMGDYNEQFF TGTGCCATCAGTGCGCCGGGACAGGGGATGGGTGACTACAATGAGCAGTTCTTC
TRBJ1-6 TRBV14 . . CASSQDGWAGFSRDNSPLHF TGTGCCAGCAGCCAAGATGGCTGGGCAGGGTTTTCGAGGGACAACTCACCCCTCCACTTT
TRBJ1-6 TRBV30 TRBD1 . CAWDRGLGNSPLHF TGTGCCTGGGACAGGGGGTTGGGTAATTCACCCCTCCACTTT